Below, 10 T cell receptor beta chains from the same sample are listed, as sequenced in a study of CD8 T cells in Susac syndrome. With random hexamers, reverse transcription was performed on roughly 0.45 to 1 ug of RNA. TCRdb called the immunoSEQ multiplex PCR reads again in MiXCR, with one record for every CDR3 protein. The sample gives almost 450,000 distinct CDR3 sequences, roughly 85% of which show up once; about 0.12% is in the top ten. The sample taken for sequencing was CD8+ T cells from PBMCs. These receptors all stem from a human donor with multiple sclerosis.

The table lists this clonotype with a count of one. J is TRBJ1-5 and V is TRBV27; D might be TRBD1 (6 bases). Trimming shortened V by 1 base and J by 7 bases, and 14 bases separated the two germline ends. Germline CDR1 and CDR2: MNHEY and SMNVEV (reference sequence). The CDR3 extends over 15 amino acids. Here the CDR3 reads CASSLYGGEWQPQHF. DNA of the CDR3: TGTGCCAGCAGTTTATATGGGGGCGAGTGGCAGCCCCAGCATTTT.

The chain recombines TRBV29-1 with TRBJ2-7; the match to TRBD1 covers 8 bases. V shed 5 bases, J shed 2 bases, and the junction held 2 bases outside the gene matches. Germline V gene data show CDR1 as SQVTM and CDR2 as ANQGSEA. The CDR3 contains 12 residues. CDR3 loop: CSVRQGTYEQYF. DNA for the CDR3: TGCAGCGTTAGACAGGGGACCTACGAGCAGTACTTC.

This clonotype has a handful of counts. CDR3 coding DNA: TGTGCCAGCAGCTTAGAAGGGGGCCCTGAAGCTTTCTTT. Encoded protein: CASSLEGGPEAFF. V is TRBV7-9 and J is TRBJ1-1; 7 bases agree with TRBD1. Germline V gene lookup returns CDR1 SEHNR and CDR2 FQNEAQ (reference sequence). The CDR3 extends over 13 amino acids. Trimming removed 1 base from V and 6 bases from J; junction bases left unmatched: 2.

V usage is TRBV10-2 and J usage is TRBJ2-4, with unresolved D. Trimming left V 7 bases short and J 1 base short, with 14 bases between. This CDR3 comprises 15 residues. Germline V gene sequence: CDR1 WSHSY, CDR2 SAAADI. This CDR3 is CASTPGNLAKNIQYF. In DNA, the CDR3 is TGCGCCAGCACCCCCGGTAATCTGGCCAAAAACATTCAGTACTTC.

This sequence joins TRBV2 and TRBJ1-3; no reliable D call. CDR3 size: 15 residues. The germline V gene has CDR1 SNHLY and CDR2 FYNNEI. Trimming took off 3 bases at V and 3 bases at J, with 12 bases between the two ends. The CDR3 loop is CASSDSGWSGNTIYF. The CDR3 coding sequence is TGTGCCAGCAGTGATTCGGGATGGAGTGGAAACACCATATATTTT.

The chain recombines TRBV29-1 with TRBJ2-7; 11 bases map to TRBD1. V shed 0 bases and J 2 bases; nucleotides not matched to a gene: 3. CDR1 SQVTM and CDR2 ANQGSEA come from the germline V gene. CDR3 length: 15 amino acids. The CDR3 protein is CSVEEDRGLPYEQYF. The CDR3 DNA reads as TGCAGCGTTGAAGAGGACAGGGGGCTGCCCTACGAGCAGTACTTC.

The chain couples TRBV27 to TRBJ2-3, with 9 positions matching TRBD2. The CDR3 consists of 16 residues. Germline lookup yields CDR1 MNHEY and CDR2 SMNVEV (reference sequence). Germline trimming cut 6 bases from V and 5 bases from J; bases unmatched to any gene: 12. CDR3 sequence: CASRVTSGHSGDTQYF. The DNA for the CDR3 is TGTGCCAGCAGGGTGACTAGCGGTCATTCGGGAGATACGCAGTATTTT.

The rearrangement uses TRBV5-6 and TRBJ2-2; D is ambiguous. Per germline, CDR1 SGHDT and CDR2 YYEEEE. Trimming cost V 0 bases and J 5 bases, with 8 bases left between them. CDR3 length equals 14 residues. CDR3 sequence: CASSLVDPTGELFF. The DNA for the CDR3 is TGTGCCAGCAGCTTGGTAGATCCTACCGGGGAGCTGTTTTTT.

For the CDR3, the DNA is TGCAGCGTTGAGGGACAGGGAGTCGACGAGCAGTACTTC. It encodes CSVEGQGVDEQYF. This chain joins TRBV29-1 and TRBJ2-7; 9 bases align to TRBD1. This CDR3 has 13 residues. V lost 3 bases and J lost 5; bases outside the gene matches: 5. Germline-derived CDR1 and CDR2 are SQVTM and ANQGSEA.

J is TRBJ2-7 and V is TRBV27, with D possibly TRBD1 on 6 matching bases. Germline V gene data show CDR1 as MNHEY and CDR2 as SMNVEV (reference sequence). Trimming cost V 5 bases and J 2 bases, with 13 bases left between them. The length of the CDR3 is 14 residues. CDR3 residues: CASSTITGPYEQYF. CDR3 DNA: TGTGCCAGCAGTACCATCACAGGGCCCTACGAGCAGTACTTC.